The T cell receptor beta chain under discussion was sequenced for a study of T cell responses to AZD1222 COVID-19 vaccine. The V gene's germline CDR1 is LNHDA and CDR2 SQIVND (reference sequence). Deletions cut 7 bases from V and 1 base from J, with 13 bases between. CDR3 length: 14 residues. Analysis merged second doses at about 4 or about 12 weeks. General study points: It was only after the peak T cell response that any repertoires were sampled. White British people made up most donors, females outnumbered males, and clonal diversity was possibly underestimated. The span of vaccine-associated CD4 TCRs extended across spike, with dominance at 160-218 and 743-854.

Details on this clone: Its antigen is as yet unknown.

Repertoires were generated with immunoSEQ multiplex PCR, while TCRdb's copy carries only in-frame clones and drops some. The table includes about 77,000 clones, 80% to 95% detected once. The receptor comes from an adult who received the AZD1222 COVID-19 vaccine. Sequences were derived from peripheral blood, sampled 28 days after the second AZD1222 dose. The gene calls are TRBV19 and TRBJ1-1; perhaps TRBD1 as D (5 bases). CDR3 amino acids: CASIKGWANTEAFF. The CDR3 nucleotides read TGTGCCAGTATAAAGGGGTGGGCGAACACTGAAGCTTTCTTT.